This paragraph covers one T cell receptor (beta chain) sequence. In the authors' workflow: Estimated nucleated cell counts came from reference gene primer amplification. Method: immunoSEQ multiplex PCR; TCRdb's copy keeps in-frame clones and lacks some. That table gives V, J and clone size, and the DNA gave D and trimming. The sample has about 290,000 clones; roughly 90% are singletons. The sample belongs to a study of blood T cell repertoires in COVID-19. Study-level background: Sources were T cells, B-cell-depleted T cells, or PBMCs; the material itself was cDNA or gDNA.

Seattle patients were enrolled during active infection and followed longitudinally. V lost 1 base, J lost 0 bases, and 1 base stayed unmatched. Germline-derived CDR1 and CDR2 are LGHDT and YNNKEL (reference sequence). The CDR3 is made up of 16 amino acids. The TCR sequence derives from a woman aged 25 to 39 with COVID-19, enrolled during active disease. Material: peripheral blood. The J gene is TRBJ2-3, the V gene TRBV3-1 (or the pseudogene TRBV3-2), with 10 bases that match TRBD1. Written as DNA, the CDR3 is TGTGCCAGCAGCCAAGGGACAGGGGGGAGCACAGATACGCAGTATTTT. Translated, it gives CASSQGTGGSTDTQYF.